Shown below are 3 T cell receptor beta chains from a single sample sequenced in a study of T-cell reconstitution after alpha-beta-depleted transplantation in children. Preparation of the TCRbeta library used unique molecular identifiers. One entry per CDR3 protein results from TCRdb running MiXCR on the PCR reads. In the table there are around 600,000 distinct CDR3 sequences, roughly 23% of which are singletons. Here the sequenced sample was PBMCs, mostly from graft donor cells, taken 360 days after TCRalphabeta/CD19-depleted stem cell transplant. All receptors come from a boy in the first two years of life who had a stem cell transplant for acute myeloid leukemia, so the T cells may come from the graft donor.

V is TRBV5-1 and J is TRBJ2-2; TRBD2 aligns across 10 bases. Germline CDR1 and CDR2: SGHRS and YFSETQ. Trimming took 4 bases from V and 6 from J; bases not matched to a gene: 6. CDR3 length: 15 residues. CDR3 sequence (DNA): TGCGCCAGCAGCCCCCTAGCGGGGGTGGCCGGGGAGCTGTTTTTT. This translates into CASSPLAGVAGELFF.

This clonotype was detected many times. The chain employs TRBV20-1 and TRBJ2-7; 7 bases line up with TRBD1. The CDR3 runs 14 residues. V dropped 3 bases and J dropped 6; count of bases not matched to a gene: 11. Germline V lookup: CDR1 DFQATT, CDR2 SNEGSKA (reference sequence). The CDR3 nucleotides are TGCAGTGCTAGCGACAGGGCACGGGGTGGCGAGCAGTACTTC. Amino acids: CSASDRARGGEQYF.

This clonotype came up a few times. Written as DNA, the CDR3 is TGCAGTGCTAGACACCTACAGGGGGCTCAGGAGACCCAGTACTTC. Translating gives CSARHLQGAQETQYF. The rearrangement links TRBV20-1 to TRBJ2-5; 9 bases map to TRBD1. V lost 2 bases to trimming and J lost 5 bases; unmatched junction nucleotides: 9. The CDR3 consists of 15 residues. From germline, CDR1 is DFQATT and CDR2 SNEGSKA (reference sequence).